These 5 T cell receptor beta chains came from one sample sequenced in a study of monozygotic twins with inflammatory bowel disease. Each CDR3 protein gets one entry in TCRdb, which reprocessed the 5' RACE reads and gives no DNA. This table holds more than 300,000 distinct CDR3 sequences. Sample: blood. Source of these receptors: a human donor with ulcerative colitis or Crohn's disease, or a healthy co-twin of an affected twin (not recorded which).

The rearrangement links TRBV28 to TRBJ2-7; the D call from TCRdb, TRBD1, cannot be confirmed without DNA. Germline-derived CDR1 and CDR2 are MDHEN and SYDVKM. There are 15 residues in the CDR3. Here the CDR3 reads CASSVPRDMYYEQYF.

The rearrangement uses TRBV5-6 and TRBJ2-2. The CDR3 has 13 amino acids. The germline V gene encodes CDR1 SGHDT and CDR2 YYEEEE. CDR3 sequence: CASSLGADGELFF.

J is TRBJ2-7 and V is TRBV7-9. Germline CDR1 and CDR2: SEHNR and FQNEAQ (reference sequence). The CDR3 runs to 13 residues. CDR3 in amino acids: CASNRLTSYEQYF. The full variable domain, with the rest looked up from reference TRBV7-9 and TRBJ2-7, is DTGVSQNPRHKITKRGQNVTFRCDPISEHNRLYWYRQTLGQGPEFLTYFQNEAQLEKSRLLSDRFSAERPKGSFSTLEIQRTEQGDSAMYLCASNRLTSYEQYFGPGTRLTVT.

The rearrangement links TRBV5-1 to TRBJ2-5; TCRdb gives TRBD1 as the D gene, but with no DNA this cannot be confirmed. The germline V gene encodes CDR1 SGHRS and CDR2 YFSETQ. This CDR3 is 16 amino acids long. The CDR3 region is CASSLRPGQGFETQYF.

The chain uses TRBV2 and TRBJ2-5. The CDR3 length is 14 residues. Germline CDR1 SNHLY, CDR2 FYNNEI. The CDR3 spells CASSGLGSGETQYF.